The 26 T cell receptor beta chains below were found in one sample sequenced in a study of Graves' ophthalmopathy and Graves' hyperthyroidism (dated by TCRdb to the late 2010s). This sample was sequenced with an Illumina HiSeq 2000. TCR beta CDR3 regions were amplified from RNA transcripts for repertoire sequencing. The first round was an RT-PCR using HTBI primers with the Qiagen OneStep RT-PCR kit, and this first round was followed by a second-round multiplex PCR, then size selection and purification. The public reads were reprocessed in TCRdb via fastp at Q25 and MiXCR, keeping in-frame beta chains. Duplicate CDR3 protein sequences are folded into a single record with the most common DNA and genes. The sample table contains about 500,000 distinct CDR3 sequences; only one count was recorded for around 15% of them. Clones ranked in the top ten supply 9.8% of the sample. Material for sequencing was blood. The receptor source for this set is a woman aged 25 to 39 with Graves' ophthalmopathy. Donor details come from another sample of the same person, matched by shared clones.

The chain joins TRBV6-1 to TRBJ2-6; D uncertain. The CDR3 sequence is 15 residues long. Germline V gene sequence: CDR1 MNHNS, CDR2 SASEGT. Trimming left V 3 bases short and J 0 bases short, with 6 bases between. The CDR3 sequence: CASSDTPSGANVLTF. The DNA for the CDR3 is TGTGCCAGCAGTGACACACCCTCTGGGGCCAACGTCCTGACTTTC.

This clonotype was found a few times. The CDR3 spells CASNGGSTYEQYF. CDR3 coding DNA: TGTGCCTCGAACGGGGGCTCAACGTACGAGCAGTACTTC. The J gene is TRBJ2-7, the V gene TRBV2; D could derive from TRBD1 or TRBD2 (6 bases each). V was shortened by 11 bases and J by 4 bases, with 18 bases between the two germline ends. Germline lookup yields CDR1 SNHLY and CDR2 FYNNEI. CDR3 length equals 13 residues.

The genes are TRBV30 and TRBJ2-7; D unresolved. The CDR3 contains 12 residues. The V end lost 3 bases, the J end lost 7 bases, and 13 bases lay between the germline ends. Germline loops: CDR1 GTSNPN, CDR2 SVGIG (reference sequence). CDR3 DNA: TGTGCCTGGAGCTCTCCCTTGGGGGAGCAGTACTTC. This gives the protein CAWSSPLGEQYF.

This clonotype was seen ten or more times. This chain links TRBV6-1 with TRBJ1-6; 7 bases line up with TRBD1. The CDR3 extends over 14 amino acids. J was trimmed by 8 bases and V by 6 bases; bases with no gene match: 7. Germline V gene sequence: CDR1 MNHNS, CDR2 SASEGT. CDR3 in DNA: TGTGCCAGCAGCTCGGGACAGCAAGATTCACCCCTCCACTTT. Translation gives CASSSGQQDSPLHF.

The chain joins TRBV28 to TRBJ2-5; tentative D call: TRBD1 (5 bases). This CDR3 is built from 13 residues. V was trimmed by 6 bases and J by 8 bases, leaving 16 bases between them. CDR1 MDHEN and CDR2 SYDVKM come from the germline V gene. Here the CDR3 DNA reads TGTGCCAGCAGCCCCCCGGACACGAATACCCAGTACTTC. This translates into CASSPPDTNTQYF. The full variable domain, completed using reference TRBV28 and TRBJ2-5, is DVKVTQSSRYLVKRTGEKVFLECVQDMDHENMFWYRQDPGLGLRLIYFSYDVKMKEKGDIPEGYSVSREKKERFSLILESASTNQTSMYLCASSPPDTNTQYFGPGTRLLVL.

This clonotype was seen many times. This chain joins TRBV29-1 and TRBJ2-5; D is unclear. Germline CDR1 SQVTM, CDR2 ANQGSEA. V lost 4 bases and J 4 bases, leaving 13 bases between the germline ends. This CDR3 is built from 13 residues. CDR3 nucleotide sequence: TGCAGCGTTGTTTCTTGGGTCGGAGAGACCCAGTACTTC. It encodes CSVVSWVGETQYF.

The chain recombines TRBV6-1 with TRBJ1-5; tentatively, D is TRBD1 (5 bases). The germline gives CDR1 MNHNS, CDR2 SASEGT. The V end lost 6 bases, the J end lost 9 bases, and 21 bases lay between the germline ends. The CDR3 consists of 15 residues. Written as DNA, the CDR3 is TGTGCCAGCAGGGGTCCCGCTGAGGGACGGATGCCCCAGCATTTT. Its translation: CASRGPAEGRMPQHF.

The table lists this clonotype with many counts. The chain has TRBV7-3 and TRBJ2-1, with 8 bases matching TRBD2. After removal of 3 bases from V and 5 bases from J, the junction contained 6 bases not matched to a gene. The CDR3 contains 15 residues. The germline V gene has CDR1 SGHTA and CDR2 FQGTGA. CDR3: CASSFREGLHNEQFF. The CDR3 bases are TGTGCCAGCAGCTTCCGGGAGGGCCTACACAATGAGCAGTTCTTC.

This clonotype appeared many times. The chain employs TRBV6-1 and TRBJ1-1; 9 bases agree with TRBD1. Trimming took 6 bases from V and 5 from J; bases not matched to a gene: 7. This CDR3 is built from 14 residues. Per germline, CDR1 MNHNS and CDR2 SASEGT. DNA of the CDR3: TGTGCCAGCAGGACCGGGACAGGGTGGACTGAAGCTTTCTTT. Translation: CASRTGTGWTEAFF.

The chain is built from TRBV14 and TRBJ2-2; no definite D call. Germline loops: CDR1 SGHDN, CDR2 FVKESK. The germline V and J ends were trimmed by 1 base and 4 bases, with 10 bases remaining between them. The CDR3 is 15 amino acids. The DNA for the CDR3 is TGTGCCAGCAGCCAAGGGATGACATCCACCGGGGAGCTGTTTTTT. Translation gives CASSQGMTSTGELFF.

The chain employs TRBV2 and TRBJ1-1; no clear D. The V end was cut by 6 bases, the J end by 1 base, with 18 bases between. Germline V gene lookup returns CDR1 SNHLY and CDR2 FYNNEI. The CDR3 is 16 amino acids. The CDR3 here is CASSAESPGANTEAFF. The CDR3 DNA sequence: TGTGCCAGCAGCGCAGAAAGTCCGGGTGCGAACACTGAAGCTTTCTTT.

This clonotype was picked up many times. J is TRBJ1-1 and V is TRBV24-1; D is unclear. The CDR3 runs to 14 residues. Germline loops: CDR1 KGHDR, CDR2 SFDVKD. The V gene lost 5 bases and the J gene lost 0 bases, with 9 bases spanning the gap. The CDR3 sequence is CATSGAGVNTEAFF. CDR3 bases: TGTGCCACCAGTGGAGCCGGTGTGAACACTGAAGCTTTCTTT.

V gene TRBV28 combines with J gene TRBJ2-5; weak D call: TRBD1 (5 bases). The CDR3 covers 15 residues. V dropped 6 bases and J dropped 12 bases, with 26 bases sitting between them. Germline V gene lookup returns CDR1 MDHEN and CDR2 SYDVKM. In DNA, the CDR3 is TGTGCCAGCAGATCTAGACAGTCCTACCAAGAGACGGAGTACTTC. Translating it yields CASRSRQSYQETEYF.

A note on this clonotype: Given a much more abundant clone one base away, this may be a read error. The rearrangement joins TRBV15 to TRBJ2-5; D is ambiguous. The CDR3 is 14 residues long. The germline CDR1 and CDR2 sequences are LNHNV and YYDKDF (reference sequence). The CDR3: CATSRGAYQETKYF. The CDR3 nucleotides are TGTGCCACCAGCAGAGGAGCCTACCAAGAGACCAAGTACTTC.

This clonotype was detected many times. This chain links TRBV20-1 with TRBJ2-5, with D possibly being TRBD1 or TRBD2 (6 bases each). CDR3 length equals 13 residues. Looked up from germline, CDR1 is DFQATT and CDR2 is SNEGSKA (reference sequence). Between the trimmed V and J ends, which lost 3 bases and 5 bases, there was a span of 13 bases. CDR3 nucleotides: TGCAGTGCTAGGCCAGGGGCGGGGGAGACCCAGTACTTC. This gives the protein CSARPGAGETQYF.

Only a few counts were recorded for this clonotype. The genes are TRBV2 and TRBJ2-5, with D possibly matching TRBD2 (6 bases). The CDR3 length is 14 residues. Trimming removed 4 bases from V and 2 bases from J, with 11 bases in between. Germline lookup yields CDR1 SNHLY and CDR2 FYNNEI. The CDR3 DNA reads TGTGCCAGCAGTGTCCGGGGGAGGCAAGAGACCCAGTACTTC. Translation gives CASSVRGRQETQYF. The full variable domain, in which reference TRBV2 and TRBJ2-5 provide the parts outside the CDR3, is EPEVTQTPSHQVTQMGQEVILRCVPISNHLYFYWYRQILGQKVEFLVSFYNNEISEKSEIFDDQFSVERPDGSNFTLKIRSTKLEDSAMYFCASSVRGRQETQYFGPGTRLLVL.

This clonotype was counted ten times or more. CDR3 coding DNA: TGTGCCACCAGGGACAGGGGTGGCACTGAAGCTTTCTTT. This gives the protein CATRDRGGTEAFF. This rearrangement joins TRBV24-1 to TRBJ1-1; 9 positions match TRBD1. This CDR3 spans 13 amino acids. J gave up 4 bases and V 7 bases, and 3 bases lay outside the gene matches. Per germline, CDR1 KGHDR and CDR2 SFDVKD.

This clonotype was detected ten times or more. V gene TRBV10-3 combines with J gene TRBJ2-7; D unclear. Trimming removed 2 bases from V and 6 bases from J, with 5 bases in between. Per the germline V gene, CDR1 is ENHRY and CDR2 is SYGVKD. The CDR3 runs 11 residues. The chain's CDR3 is CAISEMAEQYF. As DNA, the CDR3 is TGTGCCATCAGTGAGATGGCCGAGCAGTACTTC.

This clonotype was detected many times. The chain uses TRBV7-3 and TRBJ1-1, with a weak D call TRBD1 (5 bases). Trimming left V 0 bases short and J 11 bases short, with 13 bases between. The germline V gene has CDR1 SGHTA and CDR2 FQGTGA. The CDR3 runs to 13 residues. The CDR3 loop reads CASSLTRGDGAFF. The CDR3 DNA follows: TGTGCCAGCAGCTTAACCAGAGGGGATGGGGCTTTCTTT.

In this sample, this clonotype turned up many times. The rearrangement links TRBV6-6 to TRBJ1-5; possibly TRBD1 for D (5 bases). This CDR3 is built from 16 residues. CDR1 MNHNY and CDR2 SVGAGI come from the germline V gene (reference sequence). The V and J ends lost 7 bases and 2 bases respectively, with 18 bases between them. CDR3 DNA: TGTGCCAGCACTCAAAGTGGGGGATCTGGCAATCAGCCCCAGCATTTT. Translating gives CASTQSGGSGNQPQHF.

The table lists this clonotype with many counts. The chain carries TRBV12-3 or TRBV12-4 and TRBJ2-7; no clear D. The CDR3 length is 13 residues. Trimming took off 6 bases at V and 6 bases at J, with 15 bases between the two ends. CDR3 sequence (DNA): TGTGCCAGCAGCTCCAGACCTGACGGCGAGCAGTACTTC. The encoded protein is CASSSRPDGEQYF.

V usage is TRBV4-1 and J usage is TRBJ1-6; D may be TRBD1 (6 bases). Germline CDR1 is MGHRA and CDR2 is YSYEKL. The CDR3 consists of 15 residues. Trimming stripped 4 bases from V and 10 bases from J, with 17 bases between. The CDR3 loop is CASSPRDIVLSPLHF. CDR3 coding DNA: TGCGCCAGCAGCCCCCGGGACATAGTTTTGTCACCCCTCCACTTT.

This clonotype has at least ten counts. The chain links TRBV11-1 to TRBJ1-2; 8 nucleotides align to TRBD1. J gave up 4 bases and V 0 bases, and 7 bases lay outside the gene matches. CDR3 size: 16 residues. Germline CDR1 reads SGHAT; CDR2 reads FQDESV (reference sequence). Here the CDR3 DNA reads TGTGCCAGCAGCTTAGCGCGAACAGGGGGAGGCTATGGCTACACCTTC. This encodes CASSLARTGGGYGYTF.

The chain couples TRBV6-1 to TRBJ1-1; a possible D gene is TRBD1 (6 bases). Germline V gene data show CDR1 as MNHNS and CDR2 as SASEGT. The ends were cut back, 5 bases at V and 4 bases at J, with 11 bases in the middle. The CDR3 spans 13 residues. The CDR3, as DNA: TGTGCCAGCAGTCAGGGGCAGGGCACTGAAGCTTTCTTT. Encoded protein: CASSQGQGTEAFF.

This clonotype has at least ten counts. The V call is TRBV28, the J call TRBJ1-2, with D possibly matching TRBD1 (6 bases). The germline gives CDR1 MDHEN, CDR2 SYDVKM. This CDR3 comprises 14 residues. Trimming stripped 4 bases from V and 7 bases from J, with 16 bases between. This CDR3 reads CASSSLQNRVGYTF. CDR3 nucleotide sequence: TGTGCCAGCAGTTCCCTCCAAAACAGGGTTGGCTACACCTTC.

This clonotype showed up many times. The junction does not match germline at one end; this may be a read error. The V and J genes are TRBV7-7 and TRBJ2-5; 9 bases match TRBD1. CDR3 length: 16 amino acids. CDR1 is SSHAT and CDR2 is FNYEAQ in the germline V gene (reference sequence). CDR3: CASSLSRDRDQETQYF. The CDR3 bases are TGTGCTAGCAGCCTTTCCCGGGACAGGGACCAAGAGACCCAGTACTTC.